This TCR beta chain was profiled in a study of blood T cell repertoires in COVID-19. Looking at the study overall: The origin of the acute and convalescent COVID-19 samples was the United States, Italy and Spain.

Profiling relied on immunoSEQ multiplex PCR, and the TCRdb table lists in-frame clones only, not all of them. The sample holds some 83,000 clones; around 81% are singletons and the top ten take over 35%. Germline CDR1 SGHVS, CDR2 FQNEAQ. Trimming left V 3 bases short and J 0 bases short, with 9 bases between. The CDR3 is 15 amino acids. The source is a man older than 75 with acute or convalescent COVID-19. The specimen was peripheral blood. The rearrangement joins TRBV7-8 to TRBJ1-5; D is unclear. In DNA form, the CDR3 reads TGTGCCAGCAGCTTGCGGGTGGATAGCAATCAGCCCCAGCATTTT. Amino acids: CASSLRVDSNQPQHF.